The clone carrying this T cell receptor (beta chain) was observed many times. Its antigen remains unknown. These data come from a study of T cells in Graves' hyperthyroidism and ophthalmopathy. Notes on the study in general: Ophthalmopathy got predicted by the model a median around 6.8 months before its onset.

Researchers took RNA transcripts and amplified the TCR beta CDR3 regions from them. TCR CDR3 underwent first-round RT-PCR with the HTBI primer set. TCRdb called the multiplex PCR reads again in MiXCR, with one record for every CDR3 protein. The sample has about 740,000 distinct CDR3 sequences; roughly 15% are singletons. Graves' hyperthyroidism was deemed stable absent ophthalmopathy progression within 18 months. Trimming shortened V by 9 bases and J by 3 bases, and 21 bases separated the two germline ends. Germline V gene lookup returns CDR1 SGHRS and CDR2 YFSETQ. The CDR3 contains 15 residues. The V gene is TRBV5-1, the J gene TRBJ1-1; weak D call: TRBD1 (6 bases). The clonotype was recovered from a woman under 30 with Graves' hyperthyroidism. The sequencing input was blood. CDR3 coding DNA: TGCGCCACCGCAGCAACGGGGGCTCGTGACACTGAAGCTTTCTTT. It codes for CATAATGARDTEAFF.